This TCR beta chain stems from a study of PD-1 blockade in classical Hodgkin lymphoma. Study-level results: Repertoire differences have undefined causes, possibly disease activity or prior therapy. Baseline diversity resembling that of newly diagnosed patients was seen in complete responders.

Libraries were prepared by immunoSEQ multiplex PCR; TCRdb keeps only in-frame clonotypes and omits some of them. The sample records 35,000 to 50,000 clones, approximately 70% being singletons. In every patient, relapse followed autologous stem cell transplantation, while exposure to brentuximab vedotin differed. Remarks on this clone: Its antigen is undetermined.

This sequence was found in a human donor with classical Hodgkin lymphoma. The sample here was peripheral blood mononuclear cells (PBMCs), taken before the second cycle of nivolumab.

The CDR3 loop reads CASSDIAGANTGELFF. The CDR3, as DNA: TGTGCCAGCAGCGATATAGCGGGTGCGAACACCGGGGAGCTGTTTTTT. The chain couples TRBV7-3 to TRBJ2-2; 7 bases map to TRBD2. Per the germline V gene, CDR1 is SGHTA and CDR2 is FQGTGA. The CDR3 loop spans 16 amino acids. The V segment lost 5 bases and the J segment 0 bases; nucleotides outside the gene matches: 6.